These 20 T cell receptor beta chains were all obtained from the same sample, sequenced in a study of beta chain features in type 1 diabetes. Every bit of the isolated RNA underwent reverse transcription, so sequencing read expressed TCRB transcripts. Sequencing was performed with immunoSEQ multiplex PCR; in TCRdb, only in-frame clones are kept and a portion is missing. The repertoire holds approximately 300,000 clones, about 11% seen once, with about 0.015% in the top ten. The sequencing sample was made of naive CD4+ T cells from blood. These receptors were collected from a woman aged 30 to 39 in good health.

The chain joins TRBV25-1 to TRBJ1-1; 9 bases fit TRBD1. V gave up 4 bases and J gave up 5 bases; unmatched junction bases: 5. The CDR3 is 14 residues long. Germline V CDR1 and CDR2: MGHDK, SYGVNS. The CDR3 reads CASSGYRGQTEAFF. CDR3 nucleotide sequence: TGTGCCAGCAGTGGCTACAGGGGGCAAACTGAAGCTTTCTTT.

V usage is TRBV30 and J usage is TRBJ1-2; 7 nucleotides line up with TRBD1. Trimming at V came to 7 bases and at J to 3 bases, leaving 17 bases not matched to a gene. The CDR3 is 16 amino acids. Germline lookup yields CDR1 GTSNPN and CDR2 SVGIG (reference sequence). CDR3 loop: CASTLIGRQGDYGYTF. CDR3 sequence (DNA): TGTGCCTCTACACTAATTGGTCGACAGGGCGACTATGGCTACACCTTC.

This clone was seen only a few times. The CDR3 coding sequence is TGCGCCAGCAGCCGAACCTCAGGGGGCGCAAACTATGGCTACACCTTC. This encodes CASSRTSGGANYGYTF. The chain couples TRBV4-3 to TRBJ1-2; the match to TRBD1 covers 8 bases. CDR1 is LGHNA, CDR2 YSLEER, per germline. The CDR3 is 16 amino acids. J was trimmed by 2 bases and V by 4 bases; bases with no gene match: 9.

The chain employs TRBV7-9 and TRBJ2-7, with 9 bases matching TRBD1. The ends lost 3 bases at V and 9 bases at J; junction bases unmatched: 9. The CDR3 runs to 14 residues. The germline V gene encodes CDR1 SEHNR and CDR2 FQNEAQ (reference sequence). The CDR3 here is CASSLGQGNGGQYF. The CDR3 DNA reads as TGTGCCAGCAGCTTGGGACAGGGTAACGGGGGGCAGTACTTC.

The chain couples TRBV7-9 to TRBJ1-3; D not resolved. The CDR3 loop spans 16 amino acids. The V gene's germline CDR1 is SEHNR and CDR2 FQNEAQ (reference sequence). The V gene lost 2 bases and the J gene lost 7 bases, with 18 bases spanning the gap. For the CDR3, the DNA is TGTGCCAGCAGCTTAAAAGGTGGAGAATTGTACAACACCATATATTTT. Protein: CASSLKGGELYNTIYF. The whole variable domain, remainder taken from reference TRBV7-9 and TRBJ1-3, is DTGVSQNPRHKITKRGQNVTFRCDPISEHNRLYWYRQTLGQGPEFLTYFQNEAQLEKSRLLSDRFSAERPKGSFSTLEIQRTEQGDSAMYLCASSLKGGELYNTIYFGEGSWLTVV.

This rearrangement joins TRBV7-2 to TRBJ2-7; D is perhaps TRBD2 (5 bases). Germline CDR1 and CDR2: SGHTA and FQGNSA. The CDR3 length is 12 residues. Trimming cost V 4 bases and J 4 bases, with 8 bases left between them. This chain's CDR3 is CASSSSGYEQYF. For the CDR3, the DNA is TGTGCCAGCAGCTCCTCGGGGTACGAGCAGTACTTC.

There are a few counts of this clone. This sequence joins TRBV29-1 and TRBJ1-2; no reliable D call. V lost 3 bases, J lost 5 bases, and 10 bases lay in between. The germline CDR1 and CDR2 sequences are SQVTM and ANQGSEA. This CDR3 region has 12 residues. The chain's CDR3 is CSVDLPGYGYTF. CDR3 bases: TGCAGCGTTGATCTCCCCGGGTATGGCTACACCTTC.

Points on this clone: Other DNA sequences of this sample code for an identical CDR3. This chain joins TRBV18 and TRBJ1-1; 9 bases map to TRBD1. This CDR3 spans 14 amino acids. The germline CDR1 and CDR2 sequences are KGHSH and LQKENI. V lost 6 bases to trimming and J lost 5 bases; unmatched junction nucleotides: 7. DNA of the CDR3: TGTGCCAGCTCTCCCGGGACAGGGAATACTGAAGCTTTCTTT. It translates to CASSPGTGNTEAFF.

The chain is built from TRBV27 and TRBJ1-5; 11 positions match TRBD1. This CDR3 is built from 18 residues. Germline CDR1 MNHEY, CDR2 SMNVEV (reference sequence). Trimming took 4 bases from V and 2 from J; bases not matched to a gene: 10. The CDR3 nucleotides are TGTGCCAGCAGTTGGACAGGGGGCGCGACGTTCGGCAATCAGCCCCAGCATTTT. This sequence encodes CASSWTGGATFGNQPQHF.

This clone was seen only a few times. The V call is TRBV7-2, the J call TRBJ2-7; D not certain. The CDR3 has 14 residues. Germline assignment: CDR1 SGHTA and CDR2 FQGNSA. V lost 5 bases to trimming and J lost 1 base, with 12 bases between them. The DNA of the CDR3 is TGTGCCAGCAGCCAAGAGGCCGTATCCTACGAGCAGTACTTC. Translation gives CASSQEAVSYEQYF. The variable domain in full, with the rest retrieved from reference TRBV7-2 and TRBJ2-7, is GAGVSQSPSNKVTEKGKDVELRCDPISGHTALYWYRQSLGQGLEFLIYFQGNSAPDKSGLPSDRFSAERTGGSVSTLTIQRTQQEDSAVYLCASSQEAVSYEQYFGPGTRLTVT.

The chain carries TRBV27 and TRBJ1-1; TRBD1 matches 7 bases. Germline V gene data show CDR1 as MNHEY and CDR2 as SMNVEV (reference sequence). CDR3 length equals 17 residues. Trimming took 3 bases from V and 4 from J; bases not matched to a gene: 14. The CDR3 is CASSFISRQGSFTEAFF. CDR3 DNA: TGTGCCAGCAGTTTCATAAGTCGACAGGGCAGTTTCACTGAAGCTTTCTTT.

This clone has just a few counts. The rearrangement uses TRBV7-9 and TRBJ2-5, with D perhaps TRBD2 (6 bases). This CDR3 spans 14 amino acids. The ends were cut back, 1 base at V and 5 bases at J, with 11 bases in the middle. Germline CDR1 SEHNR, CDR2 FQNEAQ (reference sequence). For the CDR3, the DNA is TGTGCCAGCAGCTTAGAGGGGAGGTCGGAGACCCAGTACTTC. Translation: CASSLEGRSETQYF.

This clone was counted between two and nine times. The genes are TRBV14 and TRBJ1-1; D unresolved. Germline assignment: CDR1 SGHDN and CDR2 FVKESK. Trimming pared 6 bases from V and 0 bases from J, leaving 8 bases between. The CDR3 contains 13 residues. The CDR3 sequence is CASRLSLNTEAFF. The CDR3 region has the DNA TGTGCCAGCAGACTAAGCCTGAACACTGAAGCTTTCTTT.

This clone was counted between two and nine times. The V and J genes are TRBV6-5 and TRBJ2-4; TRBD2 matches 7 bases. The CDR3 length is 15 residues. Germline V gene data show CDR1 as MNHEY and CDR2 as SVGAGI. With 0 bases clipped from V and 7 bases from J, the junction kept 6 bases outside the gene matches. The CDR3 nucleotides read TGTGCCAGCAGTTACTCTTCAGTGGGGGGGAACATTCAGTACTTC. This codes for CASSYSSVGGNIQYF.

This clone was counted only a few times. V gene TRBV4-2 combines with J gene TRBJ2-7; the match to TRBD1 covers 9 bases. Trimming removed 0 bases from V and 3 bases from J; junction bases left unmatched: 9. The germline CDR1 and CDR2 sequences are LGHNA and YNFKEQ. This CDR3 comprises 17 residues. The CDR3 region has the DNA TGTGCCAGCAGCCAAGATAGTCCGGGACAGGGATACTACGAGCAGTACTTC. As protein: CASSQDSPGQGYYEQYF.

There are a few counts of this clone. The rearrangement uses TRBV9 and TRBJ2-1, with 11 bases identical to TRBD2. Germline assignment: CDR1 SGDLS and CDR2 YYNGEE. The junction had 5 bases not matched to a gene; V was cut back by 3 bases and J by 6 bases. The CDR3 contains 15 residues. DNA for the CDR3: TGTGCCAGCAGCGACCGTCTAGCGGGAGGCAATGAGCAGTTCTTC. Its protein is CASSDRLAGGNEQFF.

The chain links TRBV7-2 to TRBJ2-1; unclear D gene. Per germline, CDR1 SGHTA and CDR2 FQGNSA. This CDR3 contains 14 residues. V was pared by 10 bases and J by 0 bases, with 13 bases between. The CDR3: CATTLEFSYNEQFF. The CDR3 DNA reads TGTGCCACGACTTTGGAGTTCTCCTACAATGAGCAGTTCTTC.

V gene TRBV29-1 combines with J gene TRBJ2-1, with TRBD2 matching 9 bases. The CDR3 sequence is 16 residues long. Trimming cost V 5 bases and J 0 bases; bases outside gene matches: 8. The germline CDR1 and CDR2 sequences are SQVTM and ANQGSEA. CDR3 coding DNA: TGCAGCGTTTCGGGACTAGCTGGCAGCTCCTACAATGAGCAGTTCTTC. Amino acid sequence: CSVSGLAGSSYNEQFF.

This clone was seen only once. The chain uses TRBV16 and TRBJ2-7; unclear D gene. Germline lookup yields CDR1 KGHSY and CDR2 FQNENV. The CDR3 consists of 12 residues. Trimming cost V 0 bases and J 3 bases, with 3 bases left between them. The CDR3 loop is CASSQSLYEQYF. CDR3 nucleotides: TGTGCCAGCAGCCAATCTCTCTACGAGCAGTACTTC.

The rearrangement links TRBV28 to TRBJ2-7, with TRBD2 matching 8 bases. This CDR3 has 15 amino acids. The germline CDR1 and CDR2 sequences are MDHEN and SYDVKM. Trimming removed 5 bases from V and 3 bases from J; junction bases left unmatched: 9. The CDR3 sequence is CASSLGVAGLYEQYF. CDR3 coding DNA: TGTGCCAGCAGTCTAGGGGTAGCGGGACTCTACGAGCAGTACTTC.